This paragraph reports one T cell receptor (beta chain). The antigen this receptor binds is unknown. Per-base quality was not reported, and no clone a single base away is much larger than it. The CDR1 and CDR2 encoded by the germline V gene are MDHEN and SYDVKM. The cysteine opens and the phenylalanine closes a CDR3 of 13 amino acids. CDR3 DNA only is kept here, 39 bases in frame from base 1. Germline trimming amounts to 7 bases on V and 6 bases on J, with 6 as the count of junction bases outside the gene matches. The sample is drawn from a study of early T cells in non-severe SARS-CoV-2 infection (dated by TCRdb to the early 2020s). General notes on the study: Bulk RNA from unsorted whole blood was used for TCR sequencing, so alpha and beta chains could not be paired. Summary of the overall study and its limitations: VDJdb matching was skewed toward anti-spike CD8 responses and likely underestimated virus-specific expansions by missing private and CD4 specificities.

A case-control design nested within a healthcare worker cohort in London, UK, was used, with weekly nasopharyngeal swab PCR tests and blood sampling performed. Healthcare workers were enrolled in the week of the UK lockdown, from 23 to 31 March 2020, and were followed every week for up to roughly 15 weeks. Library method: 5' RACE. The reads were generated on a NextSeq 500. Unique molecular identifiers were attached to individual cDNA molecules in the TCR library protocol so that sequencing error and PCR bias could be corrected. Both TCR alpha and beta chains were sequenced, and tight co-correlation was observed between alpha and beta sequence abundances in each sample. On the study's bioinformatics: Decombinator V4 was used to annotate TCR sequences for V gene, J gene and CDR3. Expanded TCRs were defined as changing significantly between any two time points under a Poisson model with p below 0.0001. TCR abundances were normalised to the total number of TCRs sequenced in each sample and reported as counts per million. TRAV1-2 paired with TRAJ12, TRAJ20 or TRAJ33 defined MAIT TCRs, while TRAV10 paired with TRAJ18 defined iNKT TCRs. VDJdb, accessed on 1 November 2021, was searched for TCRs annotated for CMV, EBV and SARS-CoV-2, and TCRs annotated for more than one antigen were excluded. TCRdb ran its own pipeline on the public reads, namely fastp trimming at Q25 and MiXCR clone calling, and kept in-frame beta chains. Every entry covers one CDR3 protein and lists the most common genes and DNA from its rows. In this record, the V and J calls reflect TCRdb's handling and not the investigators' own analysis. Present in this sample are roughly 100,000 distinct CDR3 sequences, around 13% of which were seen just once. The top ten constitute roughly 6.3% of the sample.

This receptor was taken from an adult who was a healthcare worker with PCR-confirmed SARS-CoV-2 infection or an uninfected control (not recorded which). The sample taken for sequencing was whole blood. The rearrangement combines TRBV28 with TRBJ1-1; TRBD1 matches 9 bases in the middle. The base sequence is TGTGCCAGCACTTACAGGGGGCCGTCTGAAGCTTTCTTT. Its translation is CASTYRGPSEAFF.